The 16 T cell receptor beta chains given below trace back to one sample, sequenced in a study of shared clonotypes between healthy human individuals. TCRdb's copy holds only in-frame clones and misses some; the assay was immunoSEQ multiplex PCR. The data show some 2 million clones, less than 95% seen once. Naive CD8 cells lacked CD45RO and underwent positive selection for CCR7, leaving out terminally differentiated effector memory CD45RA+ cells. The specimen was naive CD8+ T cells sorted from blood. The receptors come from a man aged 18 to 30 in good health.

The J gene is TRBJ2-3, the V gene TRBV5-1; D perhaps matches TRBD2 (6 bases). CDR1 and CDR2 (germline): SGHRS, YFSETQ. CDR3 length equals 15 residues. The V end was cut by 3 bases, the J end by 4 bases, with 15 bases between. The CDR3 DNA sequence: TGCGCCAGCAGCTGGGGGGACTTGTCTCCAGATACGCAGTATTTT. Translated: CASSWGDLSPDTQYF.

The rearrangement joins TRBV14 to TRBJ1-2, with 11 nucleotides matching TRBD1. The ends lost 5 bases at V and 3 bases at J; junction bases unmatched: 5. Germline V lookup: CDR1 SGHDN, CDR2 FVKESK. The CDR3 contains 15 residues. The CDR3 DNA sequence: TGTGCCAGCAGCACTCGGACAGGGGGCTACTATGGCTACACCTTC. It is translated as CASSTRTGGYYGYTF.

The chain is built from TRBV5-6 and TRBJ2-7; TRBD2 might be the D (6 bases). V was trimmed by 7 bases and J by 0 bases, leaving 14 bases between them. The CDR3 has 14 residues. Germline V gene data show CDR1 as SGHDT and CDR2 as YYEEEE. The CDR3 region has the DNA TGTGCCAGCGGACAAATGACTAGCTCCTACGAGCAGTACTTC. It codes for CASGQMTSSYEQYF.

J is TRBJ2-7 and V is TRBV2, with D perhaps matching TRBD2 (6 bases). Germline-derived CDR1 and CDR2 are SNHLY and FYNNEI. V was trimmed by 0 bases and J by 3 bases, leaving 12 bases between them. CDR3 size: 15 residues. CDR3 DNA: TGTGCCAGCAGTGAAGCAGGGGAGGACTACTACGAGCAGTACTTC. The encoded protein is CASSEAGEDYYEQYF.

J is TRBJ1-2 and V is TRBV7-2; D is unresolved. The CDR3 is 13 amino acids. Germline CDR1 is SGHTA and CDR2 is FQGNSA. V was pared by 1 base and J by 3 bases, with 6 bases between. This chain's CDR3 is CASSLEHDYGYTF. The DNA of the CDR3 is TGTGCCAGCAGCTTAGAGCACGACTATGGCTACACCTTC.

This chain connects TRBV6-5 to TRBJ2-5; no clear D gene. The J call may be wrong; the DNA end is better matched by TRBJ2-7. The CDR3 consists of 13 residues. Germline CDR1 reads MNHEY; CDR2 reads SVGAGI. CDR3 nucleotides: TGTGCCAGCAGTTTAGTTCCAGCCTACGAGCAGTACTTC. Its protein product is CASSLVPAYEQYF.

The chain joins TRBV19 to TRBJ2-1; 7 bases fit TRBD2. The CDR3 contains 16 residues. Trimming cost V 3 bases and J 3 bases; bases outside gene matches: 8. Germline V lookup: CDR1 LNHDA, CDR2 SQIVND (reference sequence). Here the CDR3 DNA reads TGTGCCAGTAGTATGGCTAGCGGAACCCACTACAATGAGCAGTTCTTC. It specifies CASSMASGTHYNEQFF. The full variable domain, its missing parts supplied by reference TRBV19 and TRBJ2-1, is DGGITQSPKYLFRKEGQNVTLSCEQNLNHDAMYWYRQDPGQGLRLIYYSQIVNDFQKGDIAEGYSVSREKKESFPLTVTSAQKNPTAFYLCASSMASGTHYNEQFFGPGTRLTVL.

The chain has TRBV7-8 and TRBJ2-5, with TRBD2 identical over 7 bases. V dropped 1 base and J dropped 5; count of bases not matched to a gene: 4. Looked up from germline, CDR1 is SGHVS and CDR2 is FQNEAQ. This CDR3 spans 14 amino acids. The CDR3 here is CASSLETSKETQYF. CDR3 nucleotides: TGTGCCAGCAGCTTAGAGACTAGCAAGGAGACCCAGTACTTC.

CDR3 nucleotide sequence: TGCAGCGTTGATCTAGAATCTAACTATGGCTACACCTTC. This encodes CSVDLESNYGYTF. This chain links TRBV29-1 with TRBJ1-2; no clear D gene. This CDR3 is built from 13 residues. V was pared by 3 bases and J by 0 bases, with 8 bases between. Germline V gives CDR1 SQVTM, CDR2 ANQGSEA.

The rearrangement links TRBV5-1 to TRBJ2-1, with 9 bases identical to TRBD2. Germline CDR1 reads SGHRS; CDR2 reads YFSETQ. This CDR3 is 15 amino acids long. With 4 bases clipped from V and 5 bases from J, the junction kept 7 bases outside the gene matches. The CDR3 spells CASSRSSGDNNEQFF. The CDR3, as DNA: TGCGCCAGCAGCAGATCTAGCGGGGACAACAATGAGCAGTTCTTC.

J is TRBJ2-7 and V is TRBV5-6; D not resolved. The CDR3 covers 13 residues. Germline CDR1 is SGHDT and CDR2 is YYEEEE. V was cut by 4 bases and J by 2 bases, with 10 bases left in between. The CDR3 reads CASSDVLTYEQYF. The CDR3 region has the DNA TGTGCCAGCAGCGATGTCCTTACCTACGAGCAGTACTTC.

The gene calls are TRBV7-2 and TRBJ2-3; the match to TRBD1 covers 9 bases. CDR3 length: 16 residues. Trimming took 3 bases from V and 4 from J; bases not matched to a gene: 8. CDR1 is SGHTA and CDR2 is FQGNSA in the germline V gene. The CDR3 nucleotides are TGTGCCAGCAGCTTTACCCGGGACAGGGATGCAGATACGCAGTATTTT. Protein product: CASSFTRDRDADTQYF.

Points on this clone: Other DNA sequences in this specimen translate into the identical CDR3. This chain uses TRBV18 with TRBJ1-1; possible D gene TRBD1, 6 bases. The germline gives CDR1 KGHSH, CDR2 LQKENI. The CDR3 runs to 13 residues. The V and J ends lost 3 bases and 5 bases respectively, with 10 bases between them. The CDR3 bases are TGTGCCAGCTCACCGGACAGCTATACTGAAGCTTTCTTT. It is translated as CASSPDSYTEAFF.

The chain links TRBV4-1 to TRBJ1-2, with 8 bases lining up with TRBD1. CDR1 and CDR2 (germline): MGHRA, YSYEKL. Germline trimming cut 3 bases from V and 7 bases from J; bases unmatched to any gene: 16. There are 17 residues in the CDR3. The CDR3 DNA sequence: TGCGCCAGCAGCCAGACGACCGGCGGACAGGGTCCCTCTGGCTACACCTTC. Residues: CASSQTTGGQGPSGYTF.

The chain uses TRBV7-2 and TRBJ2-7; TRBD1 aligns across 8 bases. Germline CDR1 reads SGHTA; CDR2 reads FQGNSA. After removal of 5 bases from V and 5 bases from J, the junction contained 11 bases not matched to a gene. The CDR3 spans 15 residues. The CDR3 loop is CASSDADRVKHEQYF. CDR3 bases: TGTGCCAGCAGCGACGCGGACAGGGTTAAGCACGAGCAGTACTTC.

The rearrangement joins TRBV9 to TRBJ1-5; 10 bases map to TRBD1. The CDR3 covers 15 residues. Germline V gene lookup returns CDR1 SGDLS and CDR2 YYNGEE. Losses at the gene ends were 3 bases for V and 3 bases for J; bases not matched to a gene: 3. Here the CDR3 reads CASSAGTGANQPQHF. The CDR3 coding sequence is TGTGCCAGCAGCGCCGGGACAGGGGCCAATCAGCCCCAGCATTTT.